These T cell receptor beta chains were read from a single sample in a study of T cell responses to AZD1222 COVID-19 vaccine. TCRdb's table, derived via immunoSEQ multiplex PCR, lists solely in-frame clones and lacks some. The sample includes about 170,000 clones, just over 90% of them seen just once. The material sequenced was peripheral blood, taken on day 0 of AZD1222 vaccination. These receptors were collected from an adult in good health. The CDR3 runs from the conserved cysteine through the conserved F or W. The order of the fields is D gene, V gene, J gene, clone size, CDR3 protein, CDR3 DNA. D genes are given only for firm matches. A clone size is listed for some rows: how often the clone was seen (once, few, many), or a class if it is expanded.

d_call: TRBD1
v_call: TRBV30
j_call: TRBJ2-7
clone_size: once
cdr3_aa: CAWSVGAGGSYEQYF
cdr3_nt: TGTGCCTGGAGTGTAGGGGCAGGGGGTTCCTACGAGCAGTACTTC

d_call: -
v_call: TRBV11-3
j_call: TRBJ2-5
clone_size: once
cdr3_aa: CASSFGGRGIETQYF
cdr3_nt: TGTGCCAGCAGCTTCGGGGGGCGGGGCATTGAGACCCAGTACTTC

d_call: -
v_call: TRBV6-2/TRBV6-3
j_call: TRBJ2-7
clone_size: once
cdr3_aa: CASSHTSYEQYF
cdr3_nt: TGTGCCAGCAGCCACACCTCCTACGAGCAGTACTTC

d_call: -
v_call: TRBV27
j_call: TRBJ1-2
clone_size: -
cdr3_aa: CASSLYGLGGYTF
cdr3_nt: TGTGCCAGCAGTTTATACGGGCTGGGTGGCTACACCTTC

d_call: TRBD2
v_call: TRBV19
j_call: TRBJ2-1
clone_size: -
cdr3_aa: CASSLVSTSGVWIF
cdr3_nt: TGTGCCAGTAGTTTAGTCTCGACTAGCGGGGTGTGGATCTTC

d_call: -
v_call: TRBV19
j_call: TRBJ2-7
clone_size: -
cdr3_aa: CASSISPNPYEQYF
cdr3_nt: TGTGCCAGTAGTATTTCGCCTAACCCCTACGAGCAGTACTTC

d_call: -
v_call: TRBV28
j_call: TRBJ1-4
clone_size: once
cdr3_aa: CASSLYRAWTNEKLFF
cdr3_nt: TGTGCCAGCAGTCTTTACAGGGCTTGGACTAATGAAAAACTGTTTTTT

d_call: -
v_call: TRBV28
j_call: TRBJ1-4
clone_size: few
cdr3_aa: CASTEGANEKLFF
cdr3_nt: TGTGCCAGCACGGAAGGGGCTAATGAAAAACTGTTTTTT

d_call: -
v_call: TRBV4-1
j_call: TRBJ2-7
clone_size: -
cdr3_aa: CASSKEAQGSNEQYF
cdr3_nt: TGCGCCAGCAGCAAAGAAGCCCAGGGATCGAACGAGCAGTACTTC

d_call: -
v_call: TRBV5-6
j_call: TRBJ2-7
clone_size: -
cdr3_aa: CASSFLRQSYEQYF
cdr3_nt: TGTGCCAGCAGCTTCCTTAGACAGTCCTACGAGCAGTACTTC

d_call: -
v_call: TRBV6-1
j_call: TRBJ1-2
clone_size: -
cdr3_aa: CASSGAGTYGYTF
cdr3_nt: TGTGCCAGCAGTGGAGCGGGTACCTATGGCTACACCTTC